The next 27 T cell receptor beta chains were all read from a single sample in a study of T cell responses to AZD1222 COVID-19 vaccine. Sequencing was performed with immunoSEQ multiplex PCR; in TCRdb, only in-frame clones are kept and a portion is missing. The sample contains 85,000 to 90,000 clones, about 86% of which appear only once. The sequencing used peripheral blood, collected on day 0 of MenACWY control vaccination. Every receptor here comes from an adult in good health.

The CDR3 protein is CASSRLAPGQGLSSYEQYF. The DNA of the CDR3 is TGCGCCAGCAGCCGATTAGCCCCGGGACAGGGACTAAGCTCCTACGAGCAGTACTTC. The chain joins TRBV4-1 to TRBJ2-7; 9 positions match TRBD1. The germline gives CDR1 MGHRA, CDR2 YSYEKL. This CDR3 has 19 amino acids. The J segment lost 0 bases and the V segment lost 4 bases, leaving 16 bases of the junction unmatched.

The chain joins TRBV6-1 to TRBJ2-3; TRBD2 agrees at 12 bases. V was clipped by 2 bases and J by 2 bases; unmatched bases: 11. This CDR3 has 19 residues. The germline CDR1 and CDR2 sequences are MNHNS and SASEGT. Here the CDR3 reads CASSEYVPGLAGYTDTQYF. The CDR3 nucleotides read TGTGCCAGCAGTGAATACGTCCCGGGACTAGCGGGTTACACAGATACGCAGTATTTT.

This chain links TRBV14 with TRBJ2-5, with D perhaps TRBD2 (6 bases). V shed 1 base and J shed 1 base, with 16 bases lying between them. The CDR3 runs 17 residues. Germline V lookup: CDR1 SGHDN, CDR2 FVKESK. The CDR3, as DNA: TGTGCCAGCAGCCAAGGAAAGCTAGCGAGCTTCCAAGAGACCCAGTACTTC. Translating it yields CASSQGKLASFQETQYF. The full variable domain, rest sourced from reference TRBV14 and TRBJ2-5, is EAGVTQFPSHSVIEKGQTVTLRCDPISGHDNLYWYRRVMGKEIKFLLHFVKESKQDESGMPNNRFLAERTGGTYSTLKVQPAELEDSGVYFCASSQGKLASFQETQYFGPGTRLLVL.

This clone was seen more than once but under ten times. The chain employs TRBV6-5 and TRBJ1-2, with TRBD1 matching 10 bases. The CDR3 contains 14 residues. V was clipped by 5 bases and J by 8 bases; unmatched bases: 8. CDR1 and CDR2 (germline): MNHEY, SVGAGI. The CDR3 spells CASSQGWTGGGYTF. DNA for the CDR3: TGTGCCAGCAGTCAGGGATGGACAGGGGGAGGCTACACCTTC.

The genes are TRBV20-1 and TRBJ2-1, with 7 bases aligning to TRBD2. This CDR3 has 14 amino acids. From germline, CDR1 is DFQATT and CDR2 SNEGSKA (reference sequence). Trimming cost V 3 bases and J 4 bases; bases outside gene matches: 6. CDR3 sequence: CSASTAGVYNEQFF. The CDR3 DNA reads TGCAGTGCTAGTACGGCGGGGGTATACAATGAGCAGTTCTTC.

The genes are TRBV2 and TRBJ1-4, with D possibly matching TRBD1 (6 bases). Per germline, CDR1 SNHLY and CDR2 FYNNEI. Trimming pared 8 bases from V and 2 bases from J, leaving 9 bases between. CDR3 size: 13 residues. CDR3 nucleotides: TGTGCCAGCCAACAGGGCACTAATGAAAAACTGTTTTTT. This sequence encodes CASQQGTNEKLFF.

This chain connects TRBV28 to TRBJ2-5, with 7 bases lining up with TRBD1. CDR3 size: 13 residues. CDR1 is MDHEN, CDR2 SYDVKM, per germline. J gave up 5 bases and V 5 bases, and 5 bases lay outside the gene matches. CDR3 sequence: CASSRQGPETQYF. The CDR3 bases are TGTGCCAGCAGTAGACAGGGTCCGGAGACCCAGTACTTC.

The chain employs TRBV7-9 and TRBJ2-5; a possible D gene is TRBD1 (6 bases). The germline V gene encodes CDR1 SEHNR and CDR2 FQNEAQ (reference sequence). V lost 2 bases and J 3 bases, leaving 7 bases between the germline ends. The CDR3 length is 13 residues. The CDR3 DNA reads TGTGCCAGCAGCTTACAGGGGAAAGAGACCCAGTACTTC. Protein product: CASSLQGKETQYF.

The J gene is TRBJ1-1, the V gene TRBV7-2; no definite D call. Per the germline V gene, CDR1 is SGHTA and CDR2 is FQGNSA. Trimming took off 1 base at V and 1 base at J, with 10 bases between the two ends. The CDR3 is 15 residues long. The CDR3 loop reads CASSLVGSGNTEAFF. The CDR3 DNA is TGTGCCAGCAGCTTAGTAGGATCCGGGAACACTGAAGCTTTCTTT.

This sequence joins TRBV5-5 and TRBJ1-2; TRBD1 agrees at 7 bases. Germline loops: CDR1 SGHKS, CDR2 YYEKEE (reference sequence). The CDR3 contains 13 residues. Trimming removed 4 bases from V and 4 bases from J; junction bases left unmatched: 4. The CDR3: CASSRDSSYGYTF. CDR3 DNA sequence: TGTGCCAGCAGCCGGGACAGCAGCTATGGCTACACCTTC.

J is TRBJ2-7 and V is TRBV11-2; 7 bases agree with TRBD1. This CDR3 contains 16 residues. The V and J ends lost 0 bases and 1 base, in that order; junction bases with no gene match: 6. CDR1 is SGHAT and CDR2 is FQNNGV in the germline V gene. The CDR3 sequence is CASSLDRGGASYEQYF. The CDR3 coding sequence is TGTGCCAGCAGCTTAGATAGAGGGGGCGCTTCCTACGAGCAGTACTTC. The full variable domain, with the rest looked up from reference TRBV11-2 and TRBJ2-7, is EAGVAQSPRYKIIEKRQSVAFWCNPISGHATLYWYQQILGQGPKLLIQFQNNGVVDDSQLPKDRFSAERLKGVDSTLKIQPAKLEDSAVYLCASSLDRGGASYEQYFGPGTRLTVT.

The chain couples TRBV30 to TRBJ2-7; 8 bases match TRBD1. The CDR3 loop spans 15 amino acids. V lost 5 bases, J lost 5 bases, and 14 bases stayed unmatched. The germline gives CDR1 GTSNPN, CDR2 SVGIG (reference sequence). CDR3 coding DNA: TGTGCCTGGGCTCAATCAGGGGGCAGGTGGAACGAGCAGTACTTC. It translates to CAWAQSGGRWNEQYF.

The CDR3 DNA sequence: TGTGCCAGCAGCTTAGTGGCCAGGGGCCCTTACAATGAGCAGTTCTTC. Amino acids: CASSLVARGPYNEQFF. The chain employs TRBV7-2 and TRBJ2-1; tentative D call: TRBD1 (6 bases). Germline V lookup: CDR1 SGHTA, CDR2 FQGNSA. Trimming pared 1 base from V and 4 bases from J, leaving 14 bases between. There are 16 residues in the CDR3.

CDR3 coding DNA: TGTGCCAGCAGTTCTCGACAGGGTGGGGATTCACCCCTCCACTTT. Its protein is CASSSRQGGDSPLHF. The rearrangement uses TRBV6-6 and TRBJ1-6; TRBD1 agrees at 7 bases. This CDR3 is built from 15 residues. Trimming removed 4 bases from V and 8 bases from J; junction bases left unmatched: 8. The germline CDR1 and CDR2 sequences are MNHNY and SVGAGI (reference sequence).

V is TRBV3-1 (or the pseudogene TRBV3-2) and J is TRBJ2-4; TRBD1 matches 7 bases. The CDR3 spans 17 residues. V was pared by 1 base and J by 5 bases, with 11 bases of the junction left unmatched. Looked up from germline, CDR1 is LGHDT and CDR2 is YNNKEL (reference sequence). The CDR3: CASSQVHSGQGENIQYF. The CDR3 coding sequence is TGTGCCAGCAGCCAAGTCCACTCGGGCCAGGGGGAAAACATTCAGTACTTC.

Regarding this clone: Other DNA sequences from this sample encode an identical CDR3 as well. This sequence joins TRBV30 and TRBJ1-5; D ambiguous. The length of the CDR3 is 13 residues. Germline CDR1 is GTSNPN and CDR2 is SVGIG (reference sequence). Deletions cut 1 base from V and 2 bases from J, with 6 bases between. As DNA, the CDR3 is TGTGCCTGGAGTGGCCAGGGCAATCAGCCCCAGCATTTT. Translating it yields CAWSGQGNQPQHF.

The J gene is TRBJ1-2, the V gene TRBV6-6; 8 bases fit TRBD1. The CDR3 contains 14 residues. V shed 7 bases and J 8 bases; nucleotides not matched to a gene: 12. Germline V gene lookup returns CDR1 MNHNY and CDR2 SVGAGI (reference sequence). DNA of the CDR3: TGTGCCAGCATCAAGGCGACAGGGGAGTCGGGCTACACCTTC. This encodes CASIKATGESGYTF.

The CDR3 spells CASSLVTGAQETQYF. CDR3 DNA: TGTGCCAGCAGCTTAGTCACGGGGGCCCAAGAGACCCAGTACTTC. The V gene is TRBV7-2, the J gene TRBJ2-5; D may be TRBD1 or TRBD2 (6 bases each). Germline CDR1 SGHTA, CDR2 FQGNSA. The CDR3 runs 15 residues. Trimming removed 1 base from V and 1 base from J, with 10 bases in between.

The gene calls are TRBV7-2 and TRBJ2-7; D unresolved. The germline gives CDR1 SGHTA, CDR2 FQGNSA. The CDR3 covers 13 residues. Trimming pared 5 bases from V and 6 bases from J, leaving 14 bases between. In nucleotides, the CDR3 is TGTGCCAGCAGCAACGGCGGCGGTACCGAGCAGTACTTC. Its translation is CASSNGGGTEQYF. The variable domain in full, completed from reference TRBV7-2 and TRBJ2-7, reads GAGVSQSPSNKVTEKGKDVELRCDPISGHTALYWYRQSLGQGLEFLIYFQGNSAPDKSGLPSDRFSAERTGGSVSTLTIQRTQQEDSAVYLCASSNGGGTEQYFGPGTRLTVT.

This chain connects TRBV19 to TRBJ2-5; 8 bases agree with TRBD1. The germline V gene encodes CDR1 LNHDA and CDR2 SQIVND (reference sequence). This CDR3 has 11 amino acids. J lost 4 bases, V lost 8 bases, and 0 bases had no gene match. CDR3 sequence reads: CASGTGETQYF. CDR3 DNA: TGTGCCAGTGGGACAGGAGAGACCCAGTACTTC.

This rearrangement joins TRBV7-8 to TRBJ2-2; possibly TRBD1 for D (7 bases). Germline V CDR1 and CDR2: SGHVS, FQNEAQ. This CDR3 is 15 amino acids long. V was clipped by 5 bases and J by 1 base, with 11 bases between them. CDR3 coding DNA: TGTGCCAGCAGCGCGGGACAGCTGAACACCGGGGAGCTGTTTTTT. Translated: CASSAGQLNTGELFF.

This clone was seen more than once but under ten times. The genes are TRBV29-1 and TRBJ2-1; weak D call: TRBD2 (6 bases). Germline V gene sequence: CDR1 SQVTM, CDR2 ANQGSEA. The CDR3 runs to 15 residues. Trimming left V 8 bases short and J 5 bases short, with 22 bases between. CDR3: CSINLRDSLNNEQFF. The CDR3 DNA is TGCAGCATCAACCTCCGGGACTCGTTAAACAATGAGCAGTTCTTC.

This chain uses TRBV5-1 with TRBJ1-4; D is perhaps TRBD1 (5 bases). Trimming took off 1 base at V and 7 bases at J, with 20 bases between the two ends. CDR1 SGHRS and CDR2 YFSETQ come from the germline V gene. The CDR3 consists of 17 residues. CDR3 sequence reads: CASSLRSPTGIGEKLFF. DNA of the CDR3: TGCGCCAGCAGCTTGAGGTCCCCCACAGGTATAGGTGAAAAACTGTTTTTT. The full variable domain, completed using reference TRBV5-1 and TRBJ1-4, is KAGVTQTPRYLIKTRGQQVTLSCSPISGHRSVSWYQQTPGQGLQFLFEYFSETQRNKGNFPGRFSGRQFSNSRSEMNVSTLELGDSALYLCASSLRSPTGIGEKLFFGSGTQLSVL.

DNA of the CDR3: TGTGCCATATCTCATCGAGACAGGGCTTGTCCCCTTAATTCACCCCTCCACTTT. Translated, it gives CAISHRDRACPLNSPLHF. V usage is TRBV6-4 and J usage is TRBJ1-6; 7 nucleotides align to TRBD1. The CDR3 length is 18 residues. Germline assignment: CDR1 MRHNA and CDR2 SNTAGT. V was pared by 10 bases and J by 6 bases, with 21 bases of the junction left unmatched.

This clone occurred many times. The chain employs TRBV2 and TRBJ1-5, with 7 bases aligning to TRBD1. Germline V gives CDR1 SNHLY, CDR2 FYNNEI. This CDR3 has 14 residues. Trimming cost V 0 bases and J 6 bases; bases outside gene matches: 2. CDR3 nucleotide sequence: TGTGCCAGCAGTGAAGCAAGGGGGCTTCAGCCCCAGCATTTT. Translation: CASSEARGLQPQHF.

The CDR3 reads CASSRIQGDTGRDTEAFF. CDR3 in DNA: TGTGCCAGCTCACGAATACAGGGGGACACCGGTCGTGACACTGAAGCTTTCTTT. The chain is built from TRBV18 and TRBJ1-1; 8 bases fit TRBD1. J was trimmed by 3 bases and V by 4 bases; bases with no gene match: 16. Looked up from germline, CDR1 is KGHSH and CDR2 is LQKENI. The CDR3 is 18 amino acids.

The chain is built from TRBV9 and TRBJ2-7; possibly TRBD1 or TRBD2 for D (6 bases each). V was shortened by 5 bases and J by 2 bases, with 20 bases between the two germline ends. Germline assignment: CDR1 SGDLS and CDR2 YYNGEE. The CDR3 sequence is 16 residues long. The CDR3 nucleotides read TGTGCCAGCAGTAAATCTTTAGGGGGGCTCACCTACGAGCAGTACTTC. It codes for CASSKSLGGLTYEQYF.